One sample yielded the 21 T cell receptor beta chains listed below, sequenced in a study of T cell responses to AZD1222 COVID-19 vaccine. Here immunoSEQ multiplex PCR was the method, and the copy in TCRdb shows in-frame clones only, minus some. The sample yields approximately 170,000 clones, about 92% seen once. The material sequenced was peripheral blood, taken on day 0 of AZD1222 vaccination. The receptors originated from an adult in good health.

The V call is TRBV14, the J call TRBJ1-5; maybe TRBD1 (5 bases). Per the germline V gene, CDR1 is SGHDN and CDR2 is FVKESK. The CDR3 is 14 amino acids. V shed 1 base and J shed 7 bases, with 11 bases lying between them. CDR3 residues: CASSQAGRDQPQHF. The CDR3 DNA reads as TGTGCCAGCAGCCAAGCTGGGAGGGACCAGCCCCAGCATTTT.

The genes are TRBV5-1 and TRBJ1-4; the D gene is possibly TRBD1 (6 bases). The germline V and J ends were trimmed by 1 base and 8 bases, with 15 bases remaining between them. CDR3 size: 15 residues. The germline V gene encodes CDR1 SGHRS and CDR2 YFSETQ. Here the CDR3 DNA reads TGCGCCAGCAGCTTGAACTCCAACAGGGAGGAAAAACTGTTTTTT. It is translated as CASSLNSNREEKLFF. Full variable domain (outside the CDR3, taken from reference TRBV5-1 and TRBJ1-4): KAGVTQTPRYLIKTRGQQVTLSCSPISGHRSVSWYQQTPGQGLQFLFEYFSETQRNKGNFPGRFSGRQFSNSRSEMNVSTLELGDSALYLCASSLNSNREEKLFFGSGTQLSVL.

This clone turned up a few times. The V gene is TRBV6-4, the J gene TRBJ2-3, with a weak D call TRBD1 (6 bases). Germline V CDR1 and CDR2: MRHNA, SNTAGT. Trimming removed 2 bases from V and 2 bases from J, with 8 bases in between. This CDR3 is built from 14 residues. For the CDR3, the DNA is TGTGCCAGCAGTGACGGACAGCACACAGATACGCAGTATTTT. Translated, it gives CASSDGQHTDTQYF.

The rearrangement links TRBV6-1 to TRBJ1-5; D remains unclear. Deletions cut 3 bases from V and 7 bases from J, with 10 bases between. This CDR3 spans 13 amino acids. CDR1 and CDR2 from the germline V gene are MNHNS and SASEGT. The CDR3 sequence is CASSERLGQPQHF. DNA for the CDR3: TGTGCCAGCAGTGAGCGCCTGGGGCAGCCCCAGCATTTT.

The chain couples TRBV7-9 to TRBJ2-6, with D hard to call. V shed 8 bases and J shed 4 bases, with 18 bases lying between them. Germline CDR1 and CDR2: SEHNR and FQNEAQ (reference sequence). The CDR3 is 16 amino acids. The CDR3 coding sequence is TGTGCCAGCCGACACGACCTCGGTTCCGGGGCCAACGTCCTGACTTTC. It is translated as CASRHDLGSGANVLTF. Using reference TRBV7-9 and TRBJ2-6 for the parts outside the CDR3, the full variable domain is DTGVSQNPRHKITKRGQNVTFRCDPISEHNRLYWYRQTLGQGPEFLTYFQNEAQLEKSRLLSDRFSAERPKGSFSTLEIQRTEQGDSAMYLCASRHDLGSGANVLTFGAGSRLTVL.

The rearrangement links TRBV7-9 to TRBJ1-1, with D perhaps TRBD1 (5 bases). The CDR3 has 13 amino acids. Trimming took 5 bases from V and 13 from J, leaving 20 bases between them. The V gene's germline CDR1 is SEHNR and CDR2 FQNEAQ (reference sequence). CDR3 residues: CASSPSRDSGFFF. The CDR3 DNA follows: TGTGCCAGCAGCCCTAGCCGGGATTCAGGGTTTTTCTTT.

As DNA, the CDR3 is TGTGCCAGCAATAAGGGAGCGAGCTCCTATAATTCACCCCTCCACTTT. It translates to CASNKGASSYNSPLHF. V usage is TRBV9 and J usage is TRBJ1-6; D unclear. V lost 6 bases, J lost 0 bases, and 13 bases lay in between. The CDR3 contains 16 residues. CDR1 is SGDLS, CDR2 YYNGEE, per germline.

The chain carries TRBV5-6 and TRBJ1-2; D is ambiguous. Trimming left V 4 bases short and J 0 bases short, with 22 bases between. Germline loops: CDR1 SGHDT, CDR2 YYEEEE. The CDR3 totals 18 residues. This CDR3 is CASSAIGRTDPPNYGYTF. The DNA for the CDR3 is TGTGCCAGCAGCGCCATAGGGCGTACCGACCCACCTAACTATGGCTACACCTTC.

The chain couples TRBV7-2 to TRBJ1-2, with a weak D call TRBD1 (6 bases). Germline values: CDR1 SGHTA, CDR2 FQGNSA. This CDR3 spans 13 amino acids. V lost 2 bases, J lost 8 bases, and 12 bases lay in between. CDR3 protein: CASSLHRVDGYTF. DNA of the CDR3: TGTGCCAGCAGCTTACACAGGGTGGACGGCTACACCTTC.

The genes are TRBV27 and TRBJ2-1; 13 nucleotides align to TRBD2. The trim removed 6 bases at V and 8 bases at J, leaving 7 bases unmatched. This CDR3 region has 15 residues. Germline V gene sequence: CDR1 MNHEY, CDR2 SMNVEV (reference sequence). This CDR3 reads CASRTSGRPEHEQFF. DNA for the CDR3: TGTGCCAGCAGGACTAGCGGGAGGCCCGAGCATGAGCAGTTCTTC.

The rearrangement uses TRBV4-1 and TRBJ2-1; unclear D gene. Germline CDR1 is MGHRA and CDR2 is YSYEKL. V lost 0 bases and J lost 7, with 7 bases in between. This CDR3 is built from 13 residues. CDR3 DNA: TGCGCCAGCAGCCAAGATGGCGCAAATGAGCAGTTCTTC. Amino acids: CASSQDGANEQFF.

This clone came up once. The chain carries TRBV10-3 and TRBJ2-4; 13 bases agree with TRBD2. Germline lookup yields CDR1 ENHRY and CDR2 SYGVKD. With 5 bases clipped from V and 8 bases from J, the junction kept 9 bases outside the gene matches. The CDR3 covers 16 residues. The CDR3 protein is CAISRGLAGVGYIQYF. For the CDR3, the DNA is TGTGCCATCAGTCGCGGACTAGCGGGAGTTGGGTACATTCAGTACTTC.

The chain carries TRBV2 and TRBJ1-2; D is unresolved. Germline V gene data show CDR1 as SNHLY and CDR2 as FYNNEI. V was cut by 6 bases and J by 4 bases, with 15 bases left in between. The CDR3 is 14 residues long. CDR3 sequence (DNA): TGTGCCAGCAGCGCCGGGCCGCAGAGCTATGGCTACACCTTC. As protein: CASSAGPQSYGYTF.

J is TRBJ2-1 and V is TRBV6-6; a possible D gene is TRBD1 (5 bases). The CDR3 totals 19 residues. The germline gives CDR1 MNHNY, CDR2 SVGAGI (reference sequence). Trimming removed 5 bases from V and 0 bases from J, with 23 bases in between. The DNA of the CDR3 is TGTGCCAGCAGTCATAATAGACAGAAGGGTTGGAGCTCCTACAATGAGCAGTTCTTC. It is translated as CASSHNRQKGWSSYNEQFF.

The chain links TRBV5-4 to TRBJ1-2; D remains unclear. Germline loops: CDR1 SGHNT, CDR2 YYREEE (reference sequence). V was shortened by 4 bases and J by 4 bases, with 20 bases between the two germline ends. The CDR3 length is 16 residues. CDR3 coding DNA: TGTGCCAGCAGCCCCTTAGAGAGCGGAGGGTCCTATGGCTACACCTTC. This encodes CASSPLESGGSYGYTF.

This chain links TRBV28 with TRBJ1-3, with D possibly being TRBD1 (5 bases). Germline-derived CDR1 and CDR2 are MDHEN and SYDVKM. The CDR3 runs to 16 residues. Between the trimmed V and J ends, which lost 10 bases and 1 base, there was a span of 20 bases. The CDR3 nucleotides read TGTGCCACTACCGGGCCCGGGGCCATATCTGGAAACACCATATATTTT. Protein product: CATTGPGAISGNTIYF.

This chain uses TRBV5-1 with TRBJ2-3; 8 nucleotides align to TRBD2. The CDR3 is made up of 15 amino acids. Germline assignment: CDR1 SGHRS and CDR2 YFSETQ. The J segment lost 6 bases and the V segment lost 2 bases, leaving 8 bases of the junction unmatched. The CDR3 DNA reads TGCGCCAGCAGCTTCGCGGGGGGATTGGGTGATACGCAGTATTTT. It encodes CASSFAGGLGDTQYF.

CDR3 in amino acids: CASSFGEWATTEAFF. As DNA, the CDR3 is TGTGCCAGCAGCTTTGGGGAGTGGGCAACGACTGAAGCTTTCTTT. V is TRBV7-8 and J is TRBJ1-1, with D hard to call. This CDR3 is built from 15 residues. Trimming cost V 3 bases and J 5 bases, with 16 bases left between them. Germline lookup yields CDR1 SGHVS and CDR2 FQNEAQ.

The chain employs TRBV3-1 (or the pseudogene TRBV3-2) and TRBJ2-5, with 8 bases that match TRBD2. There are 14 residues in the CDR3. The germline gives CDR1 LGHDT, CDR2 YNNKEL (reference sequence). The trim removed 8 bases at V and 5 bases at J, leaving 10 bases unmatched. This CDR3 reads CASLPREGGETQYF. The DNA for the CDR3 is TGTGCCAGCCTTCCCCGGGAGGGAGGGGAGACCCAGTACTTC.

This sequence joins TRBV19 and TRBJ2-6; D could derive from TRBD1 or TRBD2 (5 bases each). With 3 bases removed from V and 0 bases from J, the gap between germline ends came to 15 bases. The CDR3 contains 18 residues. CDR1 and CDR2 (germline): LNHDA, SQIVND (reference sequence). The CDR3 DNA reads TGTGCCAGTAGTATCTCCGGGACGGACCACTCTGGGGCCAACGTCCTGACTTTC. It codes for CASSISGTDHSGANVLTF.

CDR3 nucleotides: TGTGCCAGAAGCTTGTTAAGGGTCGAAAAACCCAACACAGATACGCAGTATTTT. It specifies CARSLLRVEKPNTDTQYF. The rearrangement links TRBV5-3 to TRBJ2-3, with no clear D. TRBV5-3 is recorded as an ORF, its role being uncertain. CDR3 length: 18 amino acids. With 1 base removed from V and 2 bases from J, the gap between germline ends came to 20 bases.